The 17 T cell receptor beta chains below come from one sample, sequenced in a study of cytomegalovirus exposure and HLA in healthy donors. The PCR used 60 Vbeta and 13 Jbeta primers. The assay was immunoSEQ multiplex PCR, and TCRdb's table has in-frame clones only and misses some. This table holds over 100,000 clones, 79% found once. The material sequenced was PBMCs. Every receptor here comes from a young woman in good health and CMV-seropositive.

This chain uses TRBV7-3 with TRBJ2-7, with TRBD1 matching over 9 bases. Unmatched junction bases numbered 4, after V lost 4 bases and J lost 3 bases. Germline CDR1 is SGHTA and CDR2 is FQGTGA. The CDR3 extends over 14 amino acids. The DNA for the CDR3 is TGTGCCAGCAGCTCCGGGACAGGGTACTACGAGCAGTACTTC. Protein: CASSSGTGYYEQYF.

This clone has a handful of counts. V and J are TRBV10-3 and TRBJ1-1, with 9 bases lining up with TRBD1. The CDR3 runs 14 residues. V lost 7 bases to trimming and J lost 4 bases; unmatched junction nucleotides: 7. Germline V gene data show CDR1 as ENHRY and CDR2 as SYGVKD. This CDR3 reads CAITPTGGVTEAFF. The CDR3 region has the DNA TGTGCCATCACTCCTACAGGGGGCGTCACTGAAGCTTTCTTT.

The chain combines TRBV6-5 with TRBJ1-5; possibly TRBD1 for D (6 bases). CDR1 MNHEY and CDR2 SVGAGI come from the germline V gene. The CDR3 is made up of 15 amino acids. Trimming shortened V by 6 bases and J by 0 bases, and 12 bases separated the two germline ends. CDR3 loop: CASSDTDSSNQPQHF. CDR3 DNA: TGTGCCAGCAGCGACACGGACAGTAGCAATCAGCCCCAGCATTTT.

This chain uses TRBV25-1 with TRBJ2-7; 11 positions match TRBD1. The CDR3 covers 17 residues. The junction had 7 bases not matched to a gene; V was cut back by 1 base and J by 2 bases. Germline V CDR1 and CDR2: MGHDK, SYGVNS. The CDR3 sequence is CASSELGGGQGAYEQYF. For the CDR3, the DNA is TGTGCCAGCAGTGAATTAGGGGGGGGACAGGGGGCCTACGAGCAGTACTTC.

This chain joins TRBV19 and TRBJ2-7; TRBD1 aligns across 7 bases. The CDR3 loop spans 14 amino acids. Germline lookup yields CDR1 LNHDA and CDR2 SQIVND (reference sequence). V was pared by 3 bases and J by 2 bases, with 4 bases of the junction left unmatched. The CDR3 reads CASSIRGQPYEQYF. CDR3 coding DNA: TGTGCCAGTAGTATTAGGGGACAGCCCTACGAGCAGTACTTC.

The CDR3 loop is CASSERASDIRHEQYF. The CDR3 DNA sequence: TGTGCCAGCAGTGAAAGAGCTAGCGATATTCGCCACGAGCAGTACTTC. This chain uses TRBV2 with TRBJ2-7; a possible D gene is TRBD2 (6 bases). CDR1 and CDR2 from the germline V gene are SNHLY and FYNNEI. V lost 2 bases and J 5 bases, leaving 19 bases between the germline ends. This CDR3 spans 16 amino acids.

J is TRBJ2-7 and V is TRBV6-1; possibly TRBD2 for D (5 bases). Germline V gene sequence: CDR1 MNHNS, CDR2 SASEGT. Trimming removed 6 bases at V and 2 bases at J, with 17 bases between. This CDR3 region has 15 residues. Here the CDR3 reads CASSPQVDLTYEQYF. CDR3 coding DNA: TGTGCCAGCAGCCCTCAAGTGGACTTAACCTACGAGCAGTACTTC.

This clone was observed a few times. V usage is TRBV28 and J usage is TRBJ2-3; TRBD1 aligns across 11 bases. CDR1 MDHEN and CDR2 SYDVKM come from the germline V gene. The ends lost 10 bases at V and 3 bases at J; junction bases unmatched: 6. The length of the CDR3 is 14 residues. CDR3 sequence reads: CAIAGTGGTDTQYF. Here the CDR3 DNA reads TGTGCCATCGCCGGGACAGGGGGAACAGATACGCAGTATTTT.

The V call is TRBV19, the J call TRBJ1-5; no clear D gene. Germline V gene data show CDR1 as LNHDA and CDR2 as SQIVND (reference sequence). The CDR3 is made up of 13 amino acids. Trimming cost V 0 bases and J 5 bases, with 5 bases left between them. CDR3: CASSIDTYQPQHF. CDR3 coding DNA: TGTGCCAGTAGTATAGACACTTATCAGCCCCAGCATTTT.

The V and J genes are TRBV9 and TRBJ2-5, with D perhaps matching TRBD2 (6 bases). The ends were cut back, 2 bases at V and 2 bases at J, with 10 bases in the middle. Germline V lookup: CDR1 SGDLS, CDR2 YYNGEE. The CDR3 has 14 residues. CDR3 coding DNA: TGTGCCAGCAGCGTCCGAGGGACTCAAGAGACCCAGTACTTC. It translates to CASSVRGTQETQYF.

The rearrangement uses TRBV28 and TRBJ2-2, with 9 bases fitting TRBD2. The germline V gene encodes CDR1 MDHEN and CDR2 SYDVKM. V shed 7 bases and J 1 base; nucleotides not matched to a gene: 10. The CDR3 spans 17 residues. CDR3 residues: CASKKGLAGRNTGELFF. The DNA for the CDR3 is TGTGCCAGCAAAAAGGGGCTAGCGGGGAGGAACACCGGGGAGCTGTTTTTT.

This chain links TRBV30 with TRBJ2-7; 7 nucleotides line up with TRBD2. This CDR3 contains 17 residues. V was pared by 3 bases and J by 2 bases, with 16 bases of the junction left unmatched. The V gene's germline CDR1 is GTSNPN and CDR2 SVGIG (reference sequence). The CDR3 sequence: CAWRPPGGGSGAYEQYF. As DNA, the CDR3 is TGTGCCTGGAGACCCCCGGGGGGAGGGAGTGGGGCCTACGAGCAGTACTTC.

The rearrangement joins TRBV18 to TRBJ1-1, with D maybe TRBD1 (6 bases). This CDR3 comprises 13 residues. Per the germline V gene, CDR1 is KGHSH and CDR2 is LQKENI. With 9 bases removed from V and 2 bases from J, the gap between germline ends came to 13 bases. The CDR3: CASRDTGNTEAFF. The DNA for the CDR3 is TGTGCCAGTCGGGACACAGGAAACACTGAAGCTTTCTTT.

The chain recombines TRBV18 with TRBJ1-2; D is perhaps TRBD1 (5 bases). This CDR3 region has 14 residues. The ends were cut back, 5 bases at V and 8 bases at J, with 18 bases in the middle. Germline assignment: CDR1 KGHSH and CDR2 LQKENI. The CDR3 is CASSFKRWRDGYTF. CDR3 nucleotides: TGTGCCAGCTCATTCAAACGTTGGAGGGACGGCTACACCTTC.

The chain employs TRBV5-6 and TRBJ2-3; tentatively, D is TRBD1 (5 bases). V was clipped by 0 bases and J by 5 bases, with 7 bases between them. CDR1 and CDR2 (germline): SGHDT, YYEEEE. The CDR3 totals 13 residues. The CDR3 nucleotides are TGTGCCAGCAGCTTGGGGGGCGAAGATACGCAGTATTTT. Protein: CASSLGGEDTQYF.

Written as DNA, the CDR3 is TGTGCCAGCAGCCCTGGGCAGCCGAACACTGAAGCTTTCTTT. As protein: CASSPGQPNTEAFF. The chain combines TRBV9 with TRBJ1-1; unclear D gene. Trimming took off 4 bases at V and 1 base at J, with 11 bases between the two ends. The CDR3 is 14 residues long. The V gene's germline CDR1 is SGDLS and CDR2 YYNGEE.

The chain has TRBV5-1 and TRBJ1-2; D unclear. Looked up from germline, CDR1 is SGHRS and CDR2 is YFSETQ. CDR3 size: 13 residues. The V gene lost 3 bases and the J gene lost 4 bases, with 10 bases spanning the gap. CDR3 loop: CASSSEVSYGYTF. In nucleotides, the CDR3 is TGCGCCAGCAGCTCCGAGGTGAGCTATGGCTACACCTTC.